The source of this T cell receptor (beta chain) is a study of blood T cells in healthy people across ages. The CDR3 extends over 14 amino acids. The germline V and J ends were trimmed by 1 base and 3 bases, with 7 bases remaining between them. CDR1 is SGHVS, CDR2 FQNEAQ, per germline. A sample-barcoded 5' primer and a J-beta primer mix were used in a second PCR of roughly 7 to 11 cycles. TCRdb analysed the 5' RACE reads with MiXCR anew, one entry per CDR3 protein. The repertoire includes about 650,000 distinct CDR3 sequences, 52% of them detected once, and approximately 13% sits in the top ten. Donation came from healthy Caucasian individuals in Russia who were aged about 6 to 95.

This receptor was identified in an elderly woman in good health. The genes are TRBV7-8 and TRBJ2-1; D is uncertain. The source material was blood. Here the CDR3 DNA reads TGTGCCAGCAGCTTAGAACCGAACTACAATGAGCAGTTCTTC. Residues: CASSLEPNYNEQFF.